This TCR beta chain was identified in a study of T cells in localized non-small cell lung cancer. The repertoire was sequenced with immunoSEQ multiplex PCR; TCRdb's copy has only in-frame clones and lacks some. The sample yields about 59,000 clones, approximately 91% seen once. About this clone: Its target is not known.

V lost 5 bases, J lost 2 bases, and 16 bases lay in between. The CDR3 length is 16 residues. CDR1 and CDR2 (germline): LNHDA, SQIVND (reference sequence). Broader study findings: A median of about 58 of the top 100 tumor clones appeared in adjacent lung, which was paired and uninvolved.

The genes are TRBV19 and TRBJ1-3; D call uncertain. This TCR was recovered from a man between 40 and 70 years old with stage I lung adenocarcinoma. Sequences were derived from peripheral blood, sampled before any cancer treatment. The CDR3 is CASSPTSSAAGNTIYF. Written as DNA, the CDR3 is TGTGCCAGTAGTCCTACCTCCTCCGCGGCTGGAAACACCATATATTTT.